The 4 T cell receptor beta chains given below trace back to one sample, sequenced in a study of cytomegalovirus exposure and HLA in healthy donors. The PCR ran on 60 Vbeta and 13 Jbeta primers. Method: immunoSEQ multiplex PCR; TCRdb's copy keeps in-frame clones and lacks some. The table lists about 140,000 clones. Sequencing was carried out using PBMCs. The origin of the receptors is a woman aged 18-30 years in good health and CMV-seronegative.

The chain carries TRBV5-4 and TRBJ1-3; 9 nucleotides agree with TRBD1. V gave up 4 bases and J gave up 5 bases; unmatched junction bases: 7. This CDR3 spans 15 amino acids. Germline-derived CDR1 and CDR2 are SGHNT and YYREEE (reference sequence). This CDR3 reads CASSVTGTGRNTIYF. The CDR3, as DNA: TGTGCCAGCAGCGTCACCGGGACAGGGAGAAACACCATATATTTT.

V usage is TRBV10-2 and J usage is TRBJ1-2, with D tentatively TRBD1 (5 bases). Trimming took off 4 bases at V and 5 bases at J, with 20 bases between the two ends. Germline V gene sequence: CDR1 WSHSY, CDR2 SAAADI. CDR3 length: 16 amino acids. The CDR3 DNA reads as TGCGCCAGCAGTGCGAACCTTTACACAGGATTATATGGCTACACCTTC. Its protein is CASSANLYTGLYGYTF.

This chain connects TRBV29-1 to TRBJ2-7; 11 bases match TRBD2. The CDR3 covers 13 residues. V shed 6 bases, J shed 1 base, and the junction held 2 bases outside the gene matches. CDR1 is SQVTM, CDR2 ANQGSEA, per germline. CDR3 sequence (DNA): TGCAGCGTAGGGACTAGCGGTTCCTACGAGCAGTACTTC. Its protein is CSVGTSGSYEQYF.

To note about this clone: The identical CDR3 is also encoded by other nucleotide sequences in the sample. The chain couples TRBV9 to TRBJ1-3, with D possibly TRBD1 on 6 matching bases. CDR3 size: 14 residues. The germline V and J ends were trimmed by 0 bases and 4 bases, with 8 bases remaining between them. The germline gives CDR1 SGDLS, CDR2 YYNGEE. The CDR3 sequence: CASSVGGTGNTIYF. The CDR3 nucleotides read TGTGCCAGCAGCGTAGGGGGGACAGGAAACACCATATATTTT.